The clone carrying this TCR beta chain was counted a single time. CDR1 and CDR2 (germline): MGHDK, SYGVNS. The CDR3 extends over 14 amino acids. V was shortened by 4 bases and J by 5 bases, with 13 bases between the two germline ends. Authors' data handling: Amplifying reference gene primers gave estimates of nucleated cell counts. Measured with immunoSEQ multiplex PCR; TCRdb has only the in-frame clones, and not every one. That table supplies the V and J calls and clone size; D and trimming were determined from the DNA. The table shows over 150,000 clones, with roughly 87% occurring only once. This specimen comes from a study of blood T cell repertoires in COVID-19.

The chain joins TRBV25-1 to TRBJ2-3; no clear D gene. The sequence was collected from a woman in her twenties or thirties who had recovered from COVID-19. Material: PBMCs or T cells enriched from blood (not recorded which). CDR3 nucleotides: TGTGCCAGCAGTGCTAATTTAGATGGAGATACGCAGTATTTT. Translating it yields CASSANLDGDTQYF.